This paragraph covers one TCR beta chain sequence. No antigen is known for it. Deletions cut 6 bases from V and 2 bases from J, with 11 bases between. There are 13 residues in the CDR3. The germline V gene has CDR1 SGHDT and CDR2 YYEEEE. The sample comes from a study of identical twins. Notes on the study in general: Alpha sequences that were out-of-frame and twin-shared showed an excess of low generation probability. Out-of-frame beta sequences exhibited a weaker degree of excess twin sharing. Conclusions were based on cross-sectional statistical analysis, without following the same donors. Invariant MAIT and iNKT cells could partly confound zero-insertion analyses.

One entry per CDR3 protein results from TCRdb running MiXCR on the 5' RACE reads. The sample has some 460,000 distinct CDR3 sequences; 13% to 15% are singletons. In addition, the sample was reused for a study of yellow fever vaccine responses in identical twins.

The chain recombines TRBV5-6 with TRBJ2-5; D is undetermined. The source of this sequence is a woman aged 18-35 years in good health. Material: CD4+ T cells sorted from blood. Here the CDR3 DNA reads TGTGCCAGCACCCGCTACGGGCAAGAGACCCAGTACTTC. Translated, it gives CASTRYGQETQYF.